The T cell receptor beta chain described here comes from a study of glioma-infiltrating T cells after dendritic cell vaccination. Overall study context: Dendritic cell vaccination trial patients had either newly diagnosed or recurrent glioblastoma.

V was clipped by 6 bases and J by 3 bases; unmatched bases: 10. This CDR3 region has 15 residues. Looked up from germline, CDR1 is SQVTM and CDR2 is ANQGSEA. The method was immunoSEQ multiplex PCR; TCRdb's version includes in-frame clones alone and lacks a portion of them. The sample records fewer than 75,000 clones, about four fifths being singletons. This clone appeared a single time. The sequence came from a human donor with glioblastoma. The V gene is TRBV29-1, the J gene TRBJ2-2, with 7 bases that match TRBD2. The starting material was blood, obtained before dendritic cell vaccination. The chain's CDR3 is CSVLRSGADTGELFF. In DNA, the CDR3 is TGCAGCGTCCTTCGGAGCGGGGCGGACACCGGGGAGCTGTTTTTT.